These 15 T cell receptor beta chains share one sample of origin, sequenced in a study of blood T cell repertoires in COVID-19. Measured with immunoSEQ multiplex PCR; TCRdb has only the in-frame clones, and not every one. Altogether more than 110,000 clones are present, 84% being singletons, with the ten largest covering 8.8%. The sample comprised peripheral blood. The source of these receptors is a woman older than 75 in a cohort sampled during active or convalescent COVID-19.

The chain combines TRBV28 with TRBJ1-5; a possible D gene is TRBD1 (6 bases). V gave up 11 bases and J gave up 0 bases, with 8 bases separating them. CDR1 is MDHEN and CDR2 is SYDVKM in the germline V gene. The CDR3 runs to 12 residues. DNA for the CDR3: TGTGCCGCCAGGGGTAGCAATCAGCCCCAGCATTTT. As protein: CAARGSNQPQHF.

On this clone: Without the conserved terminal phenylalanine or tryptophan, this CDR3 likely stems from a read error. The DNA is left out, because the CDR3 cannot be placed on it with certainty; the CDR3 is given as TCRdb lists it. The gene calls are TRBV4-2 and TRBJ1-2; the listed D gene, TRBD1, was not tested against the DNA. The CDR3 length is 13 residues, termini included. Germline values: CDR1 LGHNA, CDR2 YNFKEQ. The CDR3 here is CASSQDQGSDREY.

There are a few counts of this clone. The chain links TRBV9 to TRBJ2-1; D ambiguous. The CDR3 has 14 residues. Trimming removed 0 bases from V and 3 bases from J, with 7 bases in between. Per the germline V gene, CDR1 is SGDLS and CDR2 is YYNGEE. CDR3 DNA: TGTGCCAGCAGCGTAGCTACCGTCTACAATGAGCAGTTCTTC. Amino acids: CASSVATVYNEQFF.

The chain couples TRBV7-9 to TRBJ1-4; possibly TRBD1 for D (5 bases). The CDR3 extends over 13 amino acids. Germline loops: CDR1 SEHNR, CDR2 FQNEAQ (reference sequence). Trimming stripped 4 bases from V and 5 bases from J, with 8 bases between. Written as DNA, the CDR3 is TGTGCCAGCAGCTCCGGGGGGAATGAAAAACTGTTTTTT. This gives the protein CASSSGGNEKLFF.

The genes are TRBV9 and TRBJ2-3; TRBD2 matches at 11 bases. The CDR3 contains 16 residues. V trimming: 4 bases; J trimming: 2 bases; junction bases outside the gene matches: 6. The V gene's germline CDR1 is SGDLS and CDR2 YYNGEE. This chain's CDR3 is CASSTGTSGYTDTQYF. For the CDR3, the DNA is TGTGCCAGCAGCACGGGGACTAGCGGTTACACAGATACGCAGTATTTT.

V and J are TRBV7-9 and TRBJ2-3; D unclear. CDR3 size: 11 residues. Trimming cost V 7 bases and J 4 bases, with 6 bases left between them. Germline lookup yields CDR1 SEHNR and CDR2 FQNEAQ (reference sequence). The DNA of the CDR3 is TGTGCCAGCACCCTTCCAGATACGCAGTATTTT. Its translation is CASTLPDTQYF.

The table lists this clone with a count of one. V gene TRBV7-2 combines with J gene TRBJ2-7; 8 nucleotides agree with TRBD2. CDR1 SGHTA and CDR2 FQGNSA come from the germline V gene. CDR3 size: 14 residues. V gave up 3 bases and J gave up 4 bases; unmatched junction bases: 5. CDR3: CASSLDGGGYEQYF. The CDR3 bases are TGTGCCAGCAGCTTGGACGGGGGGGGATACGAGCAGTACTTC.

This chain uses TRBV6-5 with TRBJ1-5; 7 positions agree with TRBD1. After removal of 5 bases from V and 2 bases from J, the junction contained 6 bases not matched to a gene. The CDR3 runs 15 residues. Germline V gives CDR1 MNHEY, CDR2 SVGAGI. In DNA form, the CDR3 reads TGTGCCAGCAGTCATGACAGGGTTGGCAATCAGCCCCAGCATTTT. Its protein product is CASSHDRVGNQPQHF.

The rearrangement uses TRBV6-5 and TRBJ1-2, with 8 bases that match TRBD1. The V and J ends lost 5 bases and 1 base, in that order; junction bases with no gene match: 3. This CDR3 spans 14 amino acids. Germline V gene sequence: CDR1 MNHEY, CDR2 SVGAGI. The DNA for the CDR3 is TGTGCCAGCAGTATGACAGGGGTTAACTATGGCTACACCTTC. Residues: CASSMTGVNYGYTF.

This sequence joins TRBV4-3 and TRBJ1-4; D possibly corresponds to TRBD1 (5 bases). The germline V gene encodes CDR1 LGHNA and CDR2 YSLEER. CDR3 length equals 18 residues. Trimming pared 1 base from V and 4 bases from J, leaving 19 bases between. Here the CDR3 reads CASSQGLGITGGNEKLFF. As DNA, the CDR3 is TGCGCCAGCAGCCAAGGTCTGGGAATAACCGGGGGTAATGAAAAACTGTTTTTT.

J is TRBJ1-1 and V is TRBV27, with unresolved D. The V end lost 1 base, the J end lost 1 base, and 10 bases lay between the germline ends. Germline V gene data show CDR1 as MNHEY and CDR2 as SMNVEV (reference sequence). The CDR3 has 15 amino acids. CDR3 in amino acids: CASSLFSSGNTEAFF. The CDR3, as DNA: TGTGCCAGCAGTTTATTCTCGTCAGGGAACACTGAAGCTTTCTTT.

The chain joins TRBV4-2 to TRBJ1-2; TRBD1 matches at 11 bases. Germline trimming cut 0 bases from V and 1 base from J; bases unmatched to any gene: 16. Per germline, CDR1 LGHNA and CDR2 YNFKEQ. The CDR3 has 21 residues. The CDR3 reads CASSQEPFKPGTGGVNYGYTF. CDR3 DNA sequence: TGTGCCAGCAGCCAAGAACCATTTAAACCCGGGACAGGGGGAGTTAACTATGGCTACACCTTC.

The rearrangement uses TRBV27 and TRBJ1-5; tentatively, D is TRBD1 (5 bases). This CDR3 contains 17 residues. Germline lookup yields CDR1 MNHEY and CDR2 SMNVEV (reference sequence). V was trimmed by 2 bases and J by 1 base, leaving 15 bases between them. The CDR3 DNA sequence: TGTGCCAGCAGTTTAAAAATGGGGGGTCTCAGCAATCAGCCCCAGCATTTT. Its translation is CASSLKMGGLSNQPQHF.

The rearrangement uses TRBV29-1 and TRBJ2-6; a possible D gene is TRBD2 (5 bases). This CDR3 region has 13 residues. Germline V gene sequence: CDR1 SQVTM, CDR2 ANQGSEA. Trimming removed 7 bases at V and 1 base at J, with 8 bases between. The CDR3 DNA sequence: TGCAGCGCTGGGGAGTCTGGGGCCAACGTCCTGACTTTC. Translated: CSAGESGANVLTF.

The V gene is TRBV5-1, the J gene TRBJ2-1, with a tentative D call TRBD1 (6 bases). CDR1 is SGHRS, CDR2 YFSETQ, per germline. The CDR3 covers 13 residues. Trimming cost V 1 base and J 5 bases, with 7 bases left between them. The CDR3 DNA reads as TGCGCCAGCAGCTTGACAGGGAACAATGAGCAGTTCTTC. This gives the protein CASSLTGNNEQFF.